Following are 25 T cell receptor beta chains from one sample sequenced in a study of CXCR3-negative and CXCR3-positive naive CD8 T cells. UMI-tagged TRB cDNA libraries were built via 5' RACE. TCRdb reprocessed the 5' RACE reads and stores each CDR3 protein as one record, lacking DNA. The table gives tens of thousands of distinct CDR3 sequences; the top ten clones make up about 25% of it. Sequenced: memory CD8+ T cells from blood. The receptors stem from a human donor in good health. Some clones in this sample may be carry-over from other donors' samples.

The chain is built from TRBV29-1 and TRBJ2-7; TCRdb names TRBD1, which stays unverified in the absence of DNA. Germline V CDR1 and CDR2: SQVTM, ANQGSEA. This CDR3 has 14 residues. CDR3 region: CSVSGGKSSYEQYF.

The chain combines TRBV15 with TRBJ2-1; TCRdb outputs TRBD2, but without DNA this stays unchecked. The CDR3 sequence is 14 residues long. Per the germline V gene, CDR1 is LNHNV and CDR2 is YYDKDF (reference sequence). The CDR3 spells CATTLGDSDNEQFF.

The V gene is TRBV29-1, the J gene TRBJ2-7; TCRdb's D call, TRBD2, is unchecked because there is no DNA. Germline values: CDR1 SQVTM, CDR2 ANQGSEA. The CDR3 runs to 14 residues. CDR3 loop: CSASLSGSSYEQYF.

The CDR3: CASSYLAEGSYNEQFF. This rearrangement joins TRBV6-2 or TRBV6-3 to TRBJ2-1; TCRdb's D gene call, TRBD2, goes unchecked for lack of DNA. Germline V gives CDR1 MNHEY, CDR2 SVGEGT. The CDR3 runs to 16 residues.

The CDR3 reads CASSLDLAGVRNEQFF. V is TRBV5-1 and J is TRBJ2-1; TCRdb lists TRBD2, though no DNA is available to test this call. This CDR3 is built from 16 residues. From germline, CDR1 is SGHRS and CDR2 YFSETQ.

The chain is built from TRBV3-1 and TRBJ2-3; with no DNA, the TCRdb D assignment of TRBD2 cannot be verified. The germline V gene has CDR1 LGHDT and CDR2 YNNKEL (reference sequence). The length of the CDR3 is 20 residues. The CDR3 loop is CASSQELVVAGAPSTDTQYF.

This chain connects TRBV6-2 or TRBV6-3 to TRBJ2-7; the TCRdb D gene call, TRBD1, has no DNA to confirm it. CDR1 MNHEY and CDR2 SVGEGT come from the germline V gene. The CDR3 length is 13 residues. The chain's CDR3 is CASSYGASYEQYF.

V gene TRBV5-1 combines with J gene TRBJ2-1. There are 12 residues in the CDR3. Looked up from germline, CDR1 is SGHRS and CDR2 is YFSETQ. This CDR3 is CASSSSRDEQFF.

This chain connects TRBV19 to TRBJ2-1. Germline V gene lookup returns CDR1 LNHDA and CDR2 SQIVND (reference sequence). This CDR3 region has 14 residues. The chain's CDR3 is CASSITRPGNEQFF.

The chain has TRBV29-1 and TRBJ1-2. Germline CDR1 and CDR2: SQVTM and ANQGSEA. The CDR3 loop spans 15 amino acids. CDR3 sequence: CSVEDEGPLNYGYTF. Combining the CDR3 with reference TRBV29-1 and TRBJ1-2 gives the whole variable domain SAVISQKPSRDICQRGTSLTIQCQVDSQVTMMFWYRQQPGQSLTLIATANQGSEATYESGFVIDKFPISRPNLTFSTLTVSNMSPEDSSIYLCSVEDEGPLNYGYTFGSGTRLTVV.

CDR3 in amino acids: CSAVVRNSTDTQYF. This rearrangement joins TRBV29-1 to TRBJ2-3. Germline loops: CDR1 SQVTM, CDR2 ANQGSEA. The CDR3 has 14 residues.

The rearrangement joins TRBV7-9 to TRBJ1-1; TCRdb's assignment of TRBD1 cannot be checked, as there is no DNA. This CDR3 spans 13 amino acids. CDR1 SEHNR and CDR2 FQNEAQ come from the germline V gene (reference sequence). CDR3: CASSFGQGVEAFF.

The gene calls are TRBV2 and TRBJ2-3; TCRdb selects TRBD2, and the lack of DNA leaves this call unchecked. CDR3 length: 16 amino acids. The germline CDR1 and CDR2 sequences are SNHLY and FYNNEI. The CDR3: CASSEWRTSVTDTQYF.

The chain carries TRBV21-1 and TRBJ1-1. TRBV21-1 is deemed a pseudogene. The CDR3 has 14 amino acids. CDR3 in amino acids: CASRGLPPNTEAFF.

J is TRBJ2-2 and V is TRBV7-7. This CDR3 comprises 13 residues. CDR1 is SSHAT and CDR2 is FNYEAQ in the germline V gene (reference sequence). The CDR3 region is CASSLKDTGELFF.

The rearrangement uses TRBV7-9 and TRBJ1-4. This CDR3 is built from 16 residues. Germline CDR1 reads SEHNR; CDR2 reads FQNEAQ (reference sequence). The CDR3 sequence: CASSSNQGGIREKLFF.

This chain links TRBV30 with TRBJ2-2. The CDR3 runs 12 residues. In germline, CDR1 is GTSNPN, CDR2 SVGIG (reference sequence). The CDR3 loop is CAWSFSTGELFF.

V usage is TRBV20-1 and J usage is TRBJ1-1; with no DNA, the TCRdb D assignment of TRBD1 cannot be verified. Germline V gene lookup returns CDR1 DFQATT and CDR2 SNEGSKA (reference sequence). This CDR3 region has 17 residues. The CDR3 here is CSARDLNRGLGNTEAFF.

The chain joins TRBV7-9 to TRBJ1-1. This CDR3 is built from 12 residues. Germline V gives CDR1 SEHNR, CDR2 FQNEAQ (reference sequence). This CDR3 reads CASSLGSTEAFF.

The CDR3 spells CASTLQGMSTEAFF. The chain carries TRBV19 and TRBJ1-1; there is no DNA to check the TCRdb D call of TRBD1. The germline V gene has CDR1 LNHDA and CDR2 SQIVND (reference sequence). The CDR3 spans 14 residues.

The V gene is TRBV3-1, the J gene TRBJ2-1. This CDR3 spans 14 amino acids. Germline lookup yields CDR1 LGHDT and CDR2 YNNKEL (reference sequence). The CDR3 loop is CASSHGSRIDEQFF.

CDR3 loop: CAIAPAQGEQYF. V gene TRBV28 combines with J gene TRBJ2-7; TCRdb's D call, TRBD1, is unchecked because there is no DNA. Per germline, CDR1 MDHEN and CDR2 SYDVKM. The CDR3 spans 12 residues.

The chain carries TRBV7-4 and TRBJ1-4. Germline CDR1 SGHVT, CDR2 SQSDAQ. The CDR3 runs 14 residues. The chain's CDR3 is CASSFQATNEKLFF.

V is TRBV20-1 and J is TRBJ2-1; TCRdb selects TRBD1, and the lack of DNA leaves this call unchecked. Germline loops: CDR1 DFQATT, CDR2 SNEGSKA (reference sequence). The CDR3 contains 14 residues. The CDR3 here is CSAERQGASNEQFF.

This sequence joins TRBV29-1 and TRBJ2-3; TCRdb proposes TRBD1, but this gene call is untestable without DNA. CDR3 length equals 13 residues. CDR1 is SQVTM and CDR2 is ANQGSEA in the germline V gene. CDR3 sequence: CSVAGGAADTQYF.